This T cell receptor (beta chain) was found in a study of cytomegalovirus exposure and HLA in healthy donors. Both 60 Vbeta primers and 13 Jbeta primers went into the PCR. Using immunoSEQ multiplex PCR, the repertoire was profiled, and TCRdb retains in-frame clones only, with some absent. The sample includes some 90,000 clones, 81% of them seen just once. There are 14 residues in the CDR3. Germline CDR1 is SGHDT and CDR2 is YYEEEE. V shed 5 bases and J 0 bases; nucleotides not matched to a gene: 4. The sequence was collected from a woman in her 70s in good health and CMV-seropositive. The chain uses TRBV5-6 and TRBJ1-1; 7 bases are a match to TRBD1. The sequenced sample was PBMCs. CDR3 sequence: CASSWDRMNTEAFF. The CDR3 DNA reads as TGTGCCAGCAGTTGGGACAGAATGAACACTGAAGCTTTCTTT.